This TCR beta chain was identified in a study of blood T cell repertoires in COVID-19. Turning to the study itself: Sample material is recorded as cDNA or gDNA derived from T cells, B-cell-depleted T cells, or PBMCs.

The J segment lost 5 bases and the V segment lost 3 bases, leaving 3 bases of the junction unmatched. The germline CDR1 and CDR2 sequences are SGHRS and YFSETQ. This CDR3 is built from 16 residues. Under the authors' procedure: Estimated nucleated cell counts came from reference gene primer amplification. The repertoire was sequenced with immunoSEQ multiplex PCR; TCRdb's copy has only in-frame clones and lacks some. V, J and clone size were drawn from that table, and D and trimming were deduced from the DNA. Among 130,000 or so clones listed, 86% were seen once. Patients from Seattle were sampled longitudinally, starting during active infection.

The sequencing input was peripheral blood. The clonotype was recovered from an older woman with COVID-19, enrolled during active disease. This chain connects TRBV5-1 to TRBJ2-3, with TRBD2 identical over 16 bases. CDR3 sequence reads: CASSYGTSGGVDTQYF. DNA for the CDR3: TGCGCCAGCAGCTATGGGACTAGCGGGGGGGTAGATACGCAGTATTTT.